This T cell receptor beta chain is from a study of early stage breast cancer tumors. Whole-study context: Approximately 9.4-fold was the mean read coverage per sample.

The repertoire was sequenced with immunoSEQ multiplex PCR; TCRdb's copy has only in-frame clones and lacks some. Of over 5,500 clones in the sample, around 66% were seen once. Study-wide points: Tumors had approximately 2.5-fold higher T cell density and higher clonality than adjacent normal breast tissue.

Turning to this clone: What it recognizes is unknown.

V lost 5 bases to trimming and J lost 0 bases; unmatched junction nucleotides: 11. The CDR3 length is 16 residues. The V gene's germline CDR1 is SGHNT and CDR2 YYREEE (reference sequence). Sequencing input: normal breast tissue next to the tumor. The V call is TRBV5-4, the J call TRBJ2-7, with 7 bases identical to TRBD1. This receptor was identified in a person aged 45-60 years with breast cancer. CDR3 coding DNA: TGTGCCAGCAGACTTTCGGGACAGTGGAGCTCCTACGAGCAGTACTTC. Residues: CASRLSGQWSSYEQYF. Using reference TRBV5-4 and TRBJ2-7 for the parts outside the CDR3, the full variable domain is ETGVTQSPTHLIKTRGQQVTLRCSSQSGHNTVSWYQQALGQGPQFIFQYYREEENGRGNFPPRFSGLQFPNYSSELNVNALELDDSALYLCASRLSGQWSSYEQYFGPGTRLTVT.